One TCR beta chain is described in this entry. The CDR3 contains 15 residues. V trimming: 4 bases; J trimming: 4 bases; junction bases outside the gene matches: 7. Germline V gene data show CDR1 as SGHRS and CDR2 as YFSETQ. This entry comes from a study of blood T cell repertoires in COVID-19. At the level of the study: Samples representing acute and convalescent COVID-19 were sourced from the United States, Italy and Spain.

Using immunoSEQ multiplex PCR, the repertoire was profiled, and TCRdb retains in-frame clones only, with some absent. The sample carries about 230,000 clones, roughly 88% recorded once. The TCR was taken from a woman in her thirties or forties who had recovered from COVID-19. The sequencing sample was made of peripheral blood. The J gene is TRBJ2-3, the V gene TRBV5-1; 9 positions match TRBD2. In DNA, the CDR3 is TGCGCCAGCAGCCCCGCGGGGGGGCCCGCAGATACGCAGTATTTT. Translating gives CASSPAGGPADTQYF. Variable domain in full (rest from reference TRBV5-1 and TRBJ2-3): KAGVTQTPRYLIKTRGQQVTLSCSPISGHRSVSWYQQTPGQGLQFLFEYFSETQRNKGNFPGRFSGRQFSNSRSEMNVSTLELGDSALYLCASSPAGGPADTQYFGPGTRLTVL.